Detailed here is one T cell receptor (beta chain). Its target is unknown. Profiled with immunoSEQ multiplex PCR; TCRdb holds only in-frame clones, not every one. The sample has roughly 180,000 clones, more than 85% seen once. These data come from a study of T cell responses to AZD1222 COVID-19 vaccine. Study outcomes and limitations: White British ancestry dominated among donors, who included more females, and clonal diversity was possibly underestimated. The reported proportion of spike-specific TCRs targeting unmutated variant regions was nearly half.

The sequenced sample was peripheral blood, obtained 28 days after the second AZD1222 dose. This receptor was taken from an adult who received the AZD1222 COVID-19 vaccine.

Written as DNA, the CDR3 is TGTGCCAGCAGTGGGTCATTAGAGACCCAGTACTTC. Protein: CASSGSLETQYF. J is TRBJ2-5 and V is TRBV2; D is unclear. V lost 4 bases and J lost 4, with 7 bases in between. This CDR3 has 12 amino acids. The germline CDR1 and CDR2 sequences are SNHLY and FYNNEI.